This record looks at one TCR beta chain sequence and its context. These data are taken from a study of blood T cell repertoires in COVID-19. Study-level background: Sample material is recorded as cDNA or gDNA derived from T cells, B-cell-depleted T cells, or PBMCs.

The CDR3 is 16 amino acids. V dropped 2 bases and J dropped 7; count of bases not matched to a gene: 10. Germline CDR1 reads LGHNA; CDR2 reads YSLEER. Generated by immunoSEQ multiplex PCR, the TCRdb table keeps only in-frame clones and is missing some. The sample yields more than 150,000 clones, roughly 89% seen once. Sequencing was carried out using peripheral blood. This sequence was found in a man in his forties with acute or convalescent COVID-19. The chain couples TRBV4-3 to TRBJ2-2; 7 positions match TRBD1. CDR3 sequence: CASSQQQGQYGGELFF. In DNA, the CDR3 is TGCGCCAGCAGCCAACAACAGGGACAGTACGGCGGGGAGCTGTTTTTT.